This T cell receptor (beta chain) was retrieved from a study of CD8+ T cells in alopecia areata. After isolation, RNA underwent reverse transcription to generate cDNA as the sequencing template. Repertoires were generated with immunoSEQ multiplex PCR, while TCRdb's copy carries only in-frame clones and drops some. In the table there are about 190,000 clones, 60% to 70% of which are singletons. Described treatment: oral pan-JAK inhibitor, 5-10 mg twice daily. Alopecia areata patients provided lesional scalp punch biopsies and peripheral blood. Using a FACSAria, the CD4+ and CD8+ T cells were sorted from the PBMCs. The germline V gene encodes CDR1 DFQATT and CDR2 SNEGSKA (reference sequence). CDR3 size: 9 residues.

The sample consisted of CD4+ T cells sorted from blood, taken at week 4, from a patient treated with tofacitinib. This TCR came from a human donor with alopecia areata. V gene TRBV20-1 combines with J gene TRBJ1-2; no clear D. The CDR3, as DNA: TGCAGCTCCTCATATGGCTACACCTTC. It codes for CSSSYGYTF.